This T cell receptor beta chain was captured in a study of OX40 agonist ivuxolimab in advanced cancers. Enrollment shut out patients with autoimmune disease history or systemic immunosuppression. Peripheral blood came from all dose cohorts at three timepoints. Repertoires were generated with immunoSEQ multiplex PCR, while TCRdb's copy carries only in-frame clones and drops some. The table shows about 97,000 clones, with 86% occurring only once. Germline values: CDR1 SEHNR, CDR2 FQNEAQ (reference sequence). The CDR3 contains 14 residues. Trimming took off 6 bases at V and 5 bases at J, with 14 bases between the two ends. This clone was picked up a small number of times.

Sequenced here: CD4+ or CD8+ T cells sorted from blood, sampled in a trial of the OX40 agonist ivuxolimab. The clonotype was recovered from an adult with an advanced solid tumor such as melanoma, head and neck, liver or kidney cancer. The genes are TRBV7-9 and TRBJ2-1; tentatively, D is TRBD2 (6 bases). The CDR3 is CASRGDRRDNEQFF. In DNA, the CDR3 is TGTGCCAGCAGGGGGGACCGGAGGGACAATGAGCAGTTCTTC.